The TCR beta chain under discussion was sequenced for a study of early stage breast cancer tumors. About the study: About 80% of the 16 invasive tumors were ER+, PR+ and HER2-.

Method: immunoSEQ multiplex PCR; TCRdb's copy keeps in-frame clones and lacks some. The table lists some 47,000 clones, 75% to 85% of them singletons, with approximately 1.5% in the top ten. This CDR3 has 13 amino acids. CDR1 and CDR2 (germline): MDHEN, SYDVKM. J lost 2 bases, V lost 10 bases, and 8 bases had no gene match. Study results and caveats: Commonly generated sequences made up most enriched TCRB sequences shared between patients.

Points on this clone: No antigen is known for it.

This clonotype was obtained from a person between 50 and 60 years old with breast cancer. Sequencing used blood. J is TRBJ2-7 and V is TRBV28; 7 nucleotides align to TRBD1. The CDR3 loop reads CAISRDRPYEQYF. The DNA for the CDR3 is TGTGCCATCTCACGGGACAGACCCTACGAGCAGTACTTC.